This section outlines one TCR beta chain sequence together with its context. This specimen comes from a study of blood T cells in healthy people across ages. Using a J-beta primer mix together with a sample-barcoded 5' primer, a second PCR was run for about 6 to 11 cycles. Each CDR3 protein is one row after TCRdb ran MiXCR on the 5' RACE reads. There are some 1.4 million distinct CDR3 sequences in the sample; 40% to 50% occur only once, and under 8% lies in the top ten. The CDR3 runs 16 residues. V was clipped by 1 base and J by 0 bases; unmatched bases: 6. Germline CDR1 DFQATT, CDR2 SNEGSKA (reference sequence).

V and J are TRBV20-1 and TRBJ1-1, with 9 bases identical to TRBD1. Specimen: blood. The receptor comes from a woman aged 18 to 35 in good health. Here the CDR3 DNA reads TGCAGTGCTAGAGCGAGGACAGGGGTCATGAACACTGAAGCTTTCTTT. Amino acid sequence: CSARARTGVMNTEAFF.